This TCR beta chain derives from a study of blood T cells in healthy people across ages. Points from the study as a whole: Per million T cells, TCR beta diversity dropped roughly linearly as age increased. For the donors, CMV status was unknown and possibly confounded expanded clonotype changes.

The CDR3 runs 15 residues. Trimming shortened V by 2 bases and J by 4 bases, and 14 bases separated the two germline ends. Germline V gene sequence: CDR1 MGHRA, CDR2 YSYEKL. This clonotype was seen repeatedly, ten times or more. What it binds is not known. Primers used in a second PCR of roughly 7 to 12 cycles were a sample-barcoded 5' primer and a J-beta primer mix. Each cDNA molecule carried a tag from a template-switch adaptor that contained 12 random nucleotides. TCRdb redid the calling of the 5' RACE reads with MiXCR, one entry per CDR3 protein. The table has around 870,000 distinct CDR3 sequences, more than 25% seen once; the top ten hold roughly 17%.

The material sequenced was blood. V and J are TRBV4-1 and TRBJ2-5; D perhaps matches TRBD1 (6 bases). The receptor was isolated from a woman of 80 years or more in good health. DNA for the CDR3: TGCGCCAGCAGCCAATTACAGGGCGTCCGAGAGACCCAGTACTTC. The encoded protein is CASSQLQGVRETQYF.